These 2 T cell receptor beta chains were sequenced from one sample in a study of blood T cell repertoires in COVID-19. The data were produced by immunoSEQ multiplex PCR, yet TCRdb's version contains in-frame clones alone and is incomplete. The profile covers approximately 360,000 clones, with approximately 90% appearing a single time and more than 0.9% taken by the ten largest. Source material: PBMCs or T cells enriched from blood (not recorded which). All receptors derive from a woman between 25 and 40 years old with acute COVID-19.

The rearrangement uses TRBV4-1 and TRBJ1-1, with 10 positions matching TRBD1. Germline V gives CDR1 MGHRA, CDR2 YSYEKL. J lost 5 bases, V lost 4 bases, and 13 bases had no gene match. CDR3 length: 17 residues. CDR3 protein: CASSRPTGGRGKTEAFF. The CDR3 nucleotides read TGCGCCAGCAGCCGCCCGACAGGGGGCAGGGGAAAAACTGAAGCTTTCTTT.

This clone was seen only once. This chain joins TRBV2 and TRBJ2-4; TRBD1 matches 7 bases. V was pared by 5 bases and J by 1 base, with 2 bases of the junction left unmatched. CDR1 SNHLY and CDR2 FYNNEI come from the germline V gene. The CDR3 contains 14 residues. Here the CDR3 reads CASSPDRAKNIQYF. As DNA, the CDR3 is TGTGCCAGCAGTCCGGACAGGGCCAAAAACATTCAGTACTTC.